This T cell receptor beta chain comes out of a study of blood T cell repertoires in COVID-19. Study overall: Sample material is recorded as cDNA or gDNA derived from T cells, B-cell-depleted T cells, or PBMCs.

The CDR3 consists of 16 residues. Per the germline V gene, CDR1 is MDHEN and CDR2 is SYDVKM. V lost 9 bases and J lost 4, with 24 bases in between. The method was immunoSEQ multiplex PCR; TCRdb's version includes in-frame clones alone and lacks a portion of them. This repertoire shows fewer than 300,000 clones, approximately 88% found once; its top ten account for roughly 1.2%. The cohort comprised adults aged roughly 18 to 100 years residing in about two dozen US areas. This TCR derives from a woman in her 40s with acute COVID-19. This chain connects TRBV28 to TRBJ1-2, with D perhaps matching TRBD1 (6 bases). The sample was PBMCs or T cells enriched from blood (not recorded which). CDR3 in DNA: TGTGCCAGTGCATATGCGGGGGGCGCAAAAGGCTATGGCTACACCTTC. It translates to CASAYAGGAKGYGYTF.